This T cell receptor beta chain originates from a study of T cell repertoires in cytomegalovirus infection. The overall study: Both a matching HLA type and CMV infection were indicated by public TCR beta signatures. The study's findings and limits: The response measured ex vivo was dominated by TCR beta clonotypes (HLA-C-restricted and CMV-specific).

The CDR3 is 14 amino acids. Trimming took 1 base from V and 5 from J, leaving 11 bases between them. Germline V gene sequence: CDR1 SEHNR, CDR2 FQNEAQ (reference sequence). Via MiXCR, TCRdb re-called the reads, giving one row per CDR3 protein. The sample records around 490,000 distinct CDR3 sequences, less than 30% being singletons. The table lists this clonotype with a count of one. The antigen is undetermined. This clonotype originated in a human donor in good health (CMV status not recorded). Some clones in this sample may be carry-over from other donors' samples. This chain links TRBV7-9 with TRBJ2-5; weak D call: TRBD1 (6 bases). Sequenced material: PBMCs. Here the CDR3 reads CASSLEGVFETQYF. CDR3 DNA sequence: TGTGCCAGCAGCTTAGAGGGGGTTTTCGAGACCCAGTACTTC.